These 9 T cell receptor beta chains were all obtained from the same sample, sequenced in a study of cytomegalovirus exposure and HLA in healthy donors. The PCR ran on 60 Vbeta and 13 Jbeta primers. TCRdb's copy holds only in-frame clones and misses some; the assay was immunoSEQ multiplex PCR. The sample comprises 60,000 to 75,000 clones, about 76% of which are singletons, and about 5.5% rests with the top ten. The sample taken for sequencing was PBMCs. The receptors originated from a man aged 45-60 years in good health and CMV-seronegative.

The chain carries TRBV5-1 and TRBJ2-3; D not resolved. The CDR3 contains 15 residues. Trimming removed 3 bases from V and 1 base from J, with 12 bases in between. The germline gives CDR1 SGHRS, CDR2 YFSETQ. The CDR3 coding sequence is TGCGCCAGCAGCTGGAGCTCTCTCGGCACAGATACGCAGTATTTT. Translating it yields CASSWSSLGTDTQYF.

The chain has TRBV9 and TRBJ1-2; tentatively, D is TRBD1 (5 bases). The CDR3 length is 13 residues. Germline lookup yields CDR1 SGDLS and CDR2 YYNGEE. Trimming removed 0 bases at V and 7 bases at J, with 10 bases between. The CDR3 DNA follows: TGTGCCAGCAGCGTAGGTGGGGGGGGTGGCTACACCTTC. Translation gives CASSVGGGGGYTF. The full variable domain, its missing parts supplied by reference TRBV9 and TRBJ1-2, is DSGVTQTPKHLITATGQRVTLRCSPRSGDLSVYWYQQSLDQGLQFLIQYYNGEERAKGNILERFSAQQFPDLHSELNLSSLELGDSALYFCASSVGGGGGYTFGSGTRLTVV.

This sequence joins TRBV30 and TRBJ1-1; D gene ambiguous. The CDR3 length is 13 residues. The ends were cut back, 0 bases at V and 4 bases at J, with 9 bases in the middle. Germline loops: CDR1 GTSNPN, CDR2 SVGIG (reference sequence). CDR3 residues: CAWSVLMPTEAFF. The CDR3 DNA sequence: TGTGCCTGGAGTGTACTTATGCCCACTGAAGCTTTCTTT.

J is TRBJ1-2 and V is TRBV6-5; D ambiguous. The CDR3 loop spans 13 amino acids. V was cut by 8 bases and J by 4 bases, with 14 bases left in between. Germline V CDR1 and CDR2: MNHEY, SVGAGI. CDR3 nucleotide sequence: TGTGCCAGCGGTCCGATAGATCCCTATGGCTACACCTTC. Translation gives CASGPIDPYGYTF.

For the CDR3, the DNA is TGTGCCAGCAGCCAACGGGGGGCACTGAATCAGCCCCAGCATTTT. This codes for CASSQRGALNQPQHF. This rearrangement joins TRBV4-2 to TRBJ1-5; D is possibly TRBD1 (6 bases). V was clipped by 2 bases and J by 4 bases, with 12 bases between them. CDR3 length: 15 amino acids. CDR1 and CDR2 (germline): LGHNA, YNFKEQ.

This clone has just a few counts. This chain uses TRBV6-1 with TRBJ1-5; D gene unclear. The CDR3 contains 15 residues. Trimming shortened V by 3 bases and J by 7 bases, and 16 bases separated the two germline ends. Germline CDR1 MNHNS, CDR2 SASEGT. This CDR3 reads CASSDYGGLQQPQHF. CDR3 in DNA: TGTGCCAGCAGTGACTACGGCGGGCTCCAACAGCCCCAGCATTTT.

The chain employs TRBV15 and TRBJ1-1; weak D call: TRBD1 (5 bases). V was pared by 0 bases and J by 5 bases, with 10 bases between. In germline, CDR1 is LNHNV, CDR2 YYDKDF (reference sequence). CDR3 length: 14 amino acids. CDR3 in amino acids: CATSRDRVLTEAFF. The CDR3 DNA reads TGTGCCACCAGCAGAGACAGGGTTTTAACTGAAGCTTTCTTT. Full variable domain (outside the CDR3, taken from reference TRBV15 and TRBJ1-1): DAMVIQNPRYQVTQFGKPVTLSCSQTLNHNVMYWYQQKSSQAPKLLFHYYDKDFNNEADTPDNFQSRRPNTSFCFLDIRSPGLGDTAMYLCATSRDRVLTEAFFGQGTRLTVV.

The table lists this clone with a few counts. This chain uses TRBV5-1 with TRBJ2-3; 10 bases are a match to TRBD2. This CDR3 spans 16 amino acids. V was pared by 4 bases and J by 6 bases, with 11 bases of the junction left unmatched. Looked up from germline, CDR1 is SGHRS and CDR2 is YFSETQ. The CDR3 coding sequence is TGCGCCAGCAGCCCGGGACTAGCGACCGACGGGGATACGCAGTATTTT. Protein: CASSPGLATDGDTQYF.

This chain connects TRBV6-5 to TRBJ1-1; D might be TRBD1 (5 bases). The V gene lost 6 bases and the J gene lost 4 bases, with 18 bases spanning the gap. Germline CDR1 reads MNHEY; CDR2 reads SVGAGI. CDR3 length: 15 residues. The CDR3 here is CASSYLGGVGTEAFF. Written as DNA, the CDR3 is TGTGCCAGCAGCTACCTGGGGGGGGTGGGCACTGAAGCTTTCTTT.